This is a list of T cell receptor beta chains from one sample in a study of metastatic and nonmetastatic thyroid tumors. TCRdb re-clonotyped the PCR reads through MiXCR. The repertoire holds about 35,000 clones, roughly 17% seen once, with about 6.8% in the top ten. Sequencing was done on a sample of blood. The receptor set was obtained from a male donor with papillary thyroid cancer or a benign thyroid nodule (not recorded which). Some clones in this sample may be carry-over from other donors' samples. The CDR3 runs from the conserved cysteine through the conserved F or W. The D gene is left open where the match is weak. Rows give clone size only sometimes, using once, few, many, or a class for an expanded clone.

once	TRBV20-1	TRBJ1-5	NA	TGCAGTGTCGAGGACAGACATAGCAATCAGCCCCAGCATTTT	CSVEDRHSNQPQHF
many	TRBV7-2	TRBJ2-6	NA	TGTGCCAGCAGTAAAGGAACTACAGGGACTGGGGCCAACGTCCTGACTTTC	CASSKGTTGTGANVLTF
NA	TRBV12-3/TRBV12-4	TRBJ1-2	TRBD1	TGTGCCAGCAGTCCTTTAGACAGGGGGCGGTTTAGCGGCTATGGCTACACCTTC	CASSPLDRGRFSGYGYTF
once	TRBV30	TRBJ1-4	NA	TGTGCCTGGAGCAGCACAGGTGAAAAACTGTTTTTT	CAWSSTGEKLFF
few	TRBV6-1	TRBJ1-2	NA	TGTGCCAGCAGTGCCCCGGGGCAGGGTAGCGATGGCTACACCTTC	CASSAPGQGSDGYTF
many	TRBV3-1	TRBJ2-2	NA	TGTGCCAGCAGCCAAGTTTCCGGGGCCACCGGGGAGCTGTTTTTT	CASSQVSGATGELFF
many	TRBV6-1	TRBJ2-1	NA	TGTGCCAGCAGTACATCGGGAGTCTACAATGAGCAGTTCTTC	CASSTSGVYNEQFF
NA	TRBV11-1	TRBJ2-1	TRBD2	TGTGTCAGCAGCTTAACCGACATAGCGGGGTGGCCAAATGAGCAGTTCTTC	CVSSLTDIAGWPNEQFF
NA	TRBV5-1	TRBJ1-2	NA	TGCGCCAGCAGCTTGAGTAAGGGATCGGCTAACTATGGCTACACCTTC	CASSLSKGSANYGYTF
NA	TRBV30	TRBJ2-1	NA	TGTGCCTGGAGTGTACGTGGTGGGGAGCAGTTCTTC	CAWSVRGGEQFF
many	TRBV30	TRBJ1-5	NA	TGTGCCGGCTCCGGGACTCCCCATCAGCCCCAGCATTTT	CAGSGTPHQPQHF
many	TRBV14	TRBJ1-2	NA	TGTGCCAGCAGCCAAATATCGTCGGGGATCGAGGGCTACACCTTC	CASSQISSGIEGYTF
many	TRBV5-5	TRBJ2-3	TRBD2	TGTGCCAGCAGCCTGGGGGGGTTTTCTAACACAGATACGCAGTATTTT	CASSLGGFSNTDTQYF
many	TRBV12-3/TRBV12-4	TRBJ1-2	TRBD1	TGTGCCAGCAGTTCAGGGACAGCCTATGGCTACACCTTC	CASSSGTAYGYTF
many	TRBV3-1	TRBJ1-1	NA	TGTGCCAGCAGCAAGCAGCCGTCAATGAACACTGAAGCTTTCTTT	CASSKQPSMNTEAFF
NA	TRBV6-1	TRBJ2-3	NA	TGTGCCACTGCTATCACAGATACGCAGTATTTT	CATAITDTQYF
NA	TRBV27	TRBJ2-7	TRBD2	TGTGCCAGCAGTTTAGGGCGCACAGCGGGAGTAATATTTCGCGAGCAGTACTTC	CASSLGRTAGVIFREQYF
NA	TRBV2	TRBJ2-1	TRBD1	TGTGCCAGCAGTGGACCGGTGGACAGGGCTGGCTTCGATGAGCAGTTCTTC	CASSGPVDRAGFDEQFF
many	TRBV9	TRBJ2-6	NA	TGTGCCAGCAGCGTAGGAGGTTATGGGGCCAACGTCCTGACTTTC	CASSVGGYGANVLTF
NA	TRBV6-2/TRBV6-3	TRBJ2-3	TRBD2	TGTGCCAGCAGAGCACCTGGCGGGGGGACGGATACGAAGTATTTT	CASRAPGGGTDTKYF
NA	TRBV11-2	TRBJ2-3	NA	TGTGCCATCAGCTTAAGGGTGTTCGGCCATCCCGATACGCAGTATTTT	CAISLRVFGHPDTQYF
many	TRBV7-2	TRBJ2-3	NA	TGTGCCAGCAGCTTAGGCGTAGTGGGGTCAGATACGCAGTATTTT	CASSLGVVGSDTQYF
NA	TRBV20-1	TRBJ1-2	TRBD1	TGCAGTGATAGAGACGATGACAGGGTGGACTATGGCTACACCTTC	CSDRDDDRVDYGYTF
many	TRBV3-1	TRBJ2-1	TRBD1	TGTGCCAGCAGCCCTGGACAGGCAGTCGACAATGAGCAGTTCTTC	CASSPGQAVDNEQFF
few	TRBV20-1	TRBJ1-6	TRBD1	TGCAGTGCGCTTTTAGGGGGCCATAATTCACCCCTCCACTTT	CSALLGGHNSPLHF
few	TRBV6-2/TRBV6-3	TRBJ2-7	TRBD2	TGTGCCAGCAGTCCTGTACTAGCGGGAGTTCTCCCCTACGAGCAGTACTTC	CASSPVLAGVLPYEQYF
NA	TRBV7-6	TRBJ2-2	NA	TGTACCAGCATCCCCGGCGGGCAGAACACCGGGGAGCTGTTTTTT	CTSIPGGQNTGELFF
medium-sized	TRBV11-3	TRBJ2-7	NA	TGTGCCAGCAGCAGTTCCTTGTGGCCCTACGAGCAGTACTTC	CASSSSLWPYEQYF
many	TRBV7-9	TRBJ1-2	NA	TGTGCCAGCAGGACGCCGGGGGGGCTTCGTGGCTACACCTTC	CASRTPGGLRGYTF
many	TRBV6-4	TRBJ2-1	NA	TGTGCCAGCAGCCGGGGAGTTCACAATGAGCAGTTCTTC	CASSRGVHNEQFF
many	TRBV27	TRBJ1-6	NA	TGTGCCAGCAGTTGGTATAATTCACCCCTCCACTTT	CASSWYNSPLHF
few	TRBV6-1	TRBJ1-3	NA	TGTGTCAGCAGTGAACAGGTGGCTGGCGGGAACACCATATATTTT	CVSSEQVAGGNTIYF
many	TRBV5-1	TRBJ2-5	NA	TGCGCCAGCAGCTCCCAGTTGAGAGAGACCCAGTACTTC	CASSSQLRETQYF
many	TRBV5-1	TRBJ2-5	TRBD2	TGCGCCAGCAGCTCACGTTGGGGACTAGCGGGGGAGGAGACCCAGTACTTC	CASSSRWGLAGEETQYF
many	TRBV5-4	TRBJ2-6	NA	TGTGCCAGCAGCCTGGAATATCCAACTTTCTCCGGGGCCAACGTCCTGACTTTC	CASSLEYPTFSGANVLTF
many	TRBV30	TRBJ1-2	NA	TGTGCCTGGAGTGGGGGCAGGGTAGGCTACACCTTC	CAWSGGRVGYTF
NA	TRBV3-1	TRBJ2-7	TRBD2	TGTGCCAGCAGTCCGGGACTAGCGGGAGGGTTCTACGAGCAGTACTTC	CASSPGLAGGFYEQYF
medium-sized	TRBV7-6	TRBJ2-1	NA	TGTGCCAGCCGGACAGTTTACAATGAGCAGTTCTTC	CASRTVYNEQFF
many	TRBV12-3/TRBV12-4	TRBJ2-5	TRBD2	TGTGCCAGCAGTTCCGGCATAGCGGGGGGGGTTGGGACCCAGTACTTC	CASSSGIAGGVGTQYF
many	TRBV9	TRBJ1-4	TRBD1	TGTGCCAGCAGCCCAAGGAGGGGGCGCAGTGAAAAACTGTTTTTT	CASSPRRGRSEKLFF
many	TRBV27	TRBJ1-1	NA	TGTGCCAGCAGTTTAAAGGGGAGGACTGAAGCTTTCTTT	CASSLKGRTEAFF
many	TRBV5-1	TRBJ1-4	TRBD1	TGCGCCAGCAGCCGGGACAGCACTAATGAAAAACTGTTTTTT	CASSRDSTNEKLFF
NA	TRBV2	TRBJ2-7	TRBD2	TGTACCAGCAGACGGACTAGCGTCTCCTACGAGCAGTACTTC	CTSRRTSVSYEQYF
few	TRBV2	TRBJ2-7	NA	TGTGCCAGCAGGGTGCTAGCGTACGAGCAGTACTTC	CASRVLAYEQYF
NA	TRBV20-1	TRBJ1-5	NA	TGCAGTGCTGAGGGGGGATTTCGGCCCCAGCATTTT	CSAEGGFRPQHF